This TCR beta chain was identified in a study of shared clonotypes between healthy human individuals. Study background: Three plates were used per donor for CD4 naive, three for CD4 memory, two for CD8 naive and one for CD8 memory.

A remark on this clone: Its antigen is unidentified.

Naive CD8 cells lacked CD45RO and underwent positive selection for CCR7, leaving out terminally differentiated effector memory CD45RA+ cells. Samples underwent the assay at deep level. Data came from immunoSEQ multiplex PCR; TCRdb stores just in-frame clones and leaves some out. The repertoire consists of roughly 2 million clones, with over 85% occurring once and the leading ten covering about 1.1%. This CDR3 comprises 15 residues. Germline values: CDR1 SGHTA, CDR2 FQGNSA. V lost 5 bases and J lost 2; bases outside the gene matches: 4. Study results and limitations: Approximately 5.1% was the fraction of naive CD4 clonotypes found shared across four donors.

Material: naive CD8+ T cells sorted from blood. This sequence joins TRBV7-2 and TRBJ2-7; 12 positions match TRBD2. The TCR comes from a man aged 18 to 30 in good health. CDR3 nucleotides: TGTGCCAGCAGCCAGACTAGCGGGAGCCCCTACGAGCAGTACTTC. This sequence encodes CASSQTSGSPYEQYF.